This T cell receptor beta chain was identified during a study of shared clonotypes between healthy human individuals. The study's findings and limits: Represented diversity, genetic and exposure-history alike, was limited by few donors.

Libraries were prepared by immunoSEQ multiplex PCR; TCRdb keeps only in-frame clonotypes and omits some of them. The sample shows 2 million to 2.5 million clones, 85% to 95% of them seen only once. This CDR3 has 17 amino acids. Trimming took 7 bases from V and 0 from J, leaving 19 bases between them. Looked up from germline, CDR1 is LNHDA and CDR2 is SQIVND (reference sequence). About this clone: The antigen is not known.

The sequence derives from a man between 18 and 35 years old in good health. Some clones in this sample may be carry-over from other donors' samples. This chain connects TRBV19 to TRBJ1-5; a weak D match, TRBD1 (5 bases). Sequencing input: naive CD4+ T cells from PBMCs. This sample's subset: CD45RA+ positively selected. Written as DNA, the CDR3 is TGTGCCAGTACCCATCGCCGACAGAGCTTTAGCAATCAGCCCCAGCATTTT. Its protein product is CASTHRRQSFSNQPQHF.